A selection of T cell receptor beta chains follows, all from one sample in a study of T cells in Graves' hyperthyroidism and ophthalmopathy. TCRdb processed the multiplex PCR reads anew with MiXCR; each CDR3 protein has one entry. Here the sample spans about 640,000 distinct CDR3 sequences, about a fifth being singletons. The sequenced sample consisted of blood. Receptors originate from a man aged 25-40 years with Graves' ophthalmopathy. The CDR3 runs from the conserved cysteine through the conserved F or W. The order of the fields is D gene, CDR3 length, clone size, V gene, J gene, CDR3 protein, CDR3 DNA. The D gene is left open where the match is weak. Not every row has a clone size; where given, it reads once, few, many or a size class.

.,13,many,TRBV18,TRBJ1-1,CASSPQRNTEAFF,TGTGCCAGCTCACCACAGAGGAACACTGAAGCTTTCTTT
.,12,few,TRBV12-3/TRBV12-4,TRBJ2-5,CASSFKRDRKNF,TGTGCCAGCAGTTTTAAGCGGGACAGGAAAAACTTC
TRBD1,16,many,TRBV13,TRBJ2-7,CASSSSGTGGDYEQYF,TGTGCCAGCAGCTCCTCCGGGACAGGGGGTGACTACGAGCAGTACTTC
.,14,.,TRBV10-3,TRBJ2-1,CAISARQEDNEQFF,TGTGCCATCAGTGCTAGGCAGGAGGACAATGAGCAGTTCTTC
TRBD1,13,many,TRBV20-1,TRBJ1-4,CSAKQGVGEKLFF,TGCAGTGCAAAACAGGGGGTGGGTGAAAAACTGTTTTTT
.,12,many,TRBV24-1,TRBJ2-1,CATSKAGGEQFF,TGTGCCACCAGTAAGGCGGGCGGCGAGCAGTTCTTC
.,12,.,TRBV28,TRBJ1-1,CASRIFGTEAFF,TGTGCCAGCAGAATCTTCGGGACAGAAGCTTTCTTT
TRBD2,15,many,TRBV28,TRBJ2-7,CASSPFTGTSDEQYF,TGTGCCAGCAGCCCCTTCACCGGGACTAGCGACGAGCAGTACTTC
.,15,few,TRBV27,TRBJ1-5,CASSLDSNSNQPQHF,TGTGCCAGCAGTTTAGACAGCAATAGCAATCAGCCCCAGCATTTT
TRBD1,14,.,TRBV10-2,TRBJ1-2,CASSEGGQNGGYTF,TGCGCCAGCAGTGAGGGGGGACAGAATGGTGGCTACACCTTC
.,13,few,TRBV13,TRBJ1-2,CASSQPATGGYTF,TGTGCCAGCAGCCAACCAGCAACAGGCGGCTACACCTTC
.,13,many,TRBV28,TRBJ1-1,CASTLVVNTEAFF,TGTGCCAGCACGCTAGTGGTGAACACTGAAGCTTTCTTT
TRBD2,15,.,TRBV7-9,TRBJ2-1,CASSPTSGVRNEQFF,TGTGCCAGCAGTCCGACTAGCGGGGTTCGGAATGAGCAGTTCTTC
TRBD1,14,once,TRBV7-9,TRBJ2-5,CASSVTGGEETQYF,TGTGCCAGCAGCGTCACAGGGGGCGAGGAGACCCAGTACTTC
TRBD2,16,.,TRBV30,TRBJ2-2,CAWSVPGLPNTGELFF,TGTGCCTGGAGTGTACCGGGACTACCGAACACCGGGGAGCTGTTTTTT
TRBD1,13,few,TRBV10-3,TRBJ2-7,CAARDRPFYEQYF,TGTGCCGCCAGGGACAGACCCTTCTACGAGCAGTACTTC
.,12,many,TRBV3-1,TRBJ2-3,CASSQLGDTQYF,TGTGCCAGCAGCCAGCTTGGGGATACGCAGTATTTT
.,14,few,TRBV12-3/TRBV12-4,TRBJ1-4,CASGDMGFDEKLFF,TGTGCCAGCGGCGACATGGGGTTTGATGAAAAACTGTTTTTT
TRBD1,20,.,TRBV20-1,TRBJ1-4,CSARDIRPGQGIGIGEKLFF,TGCAGTGCTAGAGACATCCGCCCCGGACAGGGCATCGGGATAGGTGAAAAACTGTTTTTT
.,15,many,TRBV19,TRBJ1-5,CASSIDGTGNQPQHF,TGTGCCAGTAGTATAGACGGGACGGGCAATCAGCCCCAGCATTTT
TRBD2,14,.,TRBV12-3/TRBV12-4,TRBJ2-7,CASSKAGGHIEQYF,TGTGCCAGCAGTAAAGCGGGAGGGCATATCGAGCAGTACTTC
TRBD2,14,few,TRBV28,TRBJ2-7,CASKLGEGNYEQYF,TGTGCCAGCAAACTCGGGGAGGGAAACTACGAGCAGTACTTC
TRBD1,16,many,TRBV11-2,TRBJ1-2,CASSLESQGSGYGYTF,TGTGCCAGCAGCTTAGAATCACAGGGGAGCGGCTATGGCTACACCTTC
TRBD1,13,few,TRBV10-1,TRBJ2-1,CASSDSTGNEQFF,TGCGCCAGCAGTGACTCGACAGGGAATGAGCAGTTCTTC
TRBD2,19,few,TRBV14,TRBJ2-1,CASSQDQASGRTNNNEQFF,TGTGCCAGCAGCCAAGACCAGGCTAGCGGGAGGACTAATAACAATGAGCAGTTCTTC
.,14,.,TRBV3-1,TRBJ1-6,CASSRRGDNSPLHF,TGTGCCAGCAGCCGGAGGGGGGATAATTCACCCCTCCACTTT
.,14,.,TRBV19,TRBJ1-2,CASSILGGDSGYTF,TGTGCCAGTAGTATTCTAGGAGGGGATAGCGGCTACACCTTC
.,17,few,TRBV4-1,TRBJ2-3,CASSLEWRGGAVDTQYF,TGCGCCAGCAGCCTAGAATGGCGGGGCGGCGCGGTTGATACGCAGTATTTT
.,17,.,TRBV20-1,TRBJ1-6,CSAREEGRESYNSPLHF,TGCAGTGCTAGAGAAGAGGGGAGGGAGTCCTATAATTCACCCCTCCACTTT
TRBD2,15,many,TRBV2,TRBJ2-1,CASMPGLAPYNEQFF,TGTGCCAGCATGCCGGGACTAGCACCCTACAATGAGCAGTTCTTC
TRBD2,16,few,TRBV4-3,TRBJ2-1,CASSQAWTSGMEEQFF,TGCGCCAGCAGCCAAGCCTGGACTAGCGGGATGGAAGAGCAGTTCTTC
TRBD1,16,.,TRBV12-3/TRBV12-4,TRBJ2-3,CASSSWTGTGSATQYF,TGTGCCAGCAGTTCCTGGACAGGGACGGGGTCAGCTACGCAGTATTTT
TRBD2,17,many,TRBV3-1,TRBJ2-3,CASSQVGASGSADTQYF,TGTGCCAGCAGCCAAGTTGGGGCGAGCGGGAGTGCAGATACGCAGTATTTT
TRBD1,15,many,TRBV7-2,TRBJ2-3,CASSLGGQGSDTQYF,TGTGCCAGCAGCTTAGGAGGACAGGGGTCAGATACGCAGTATTTT
TRBD2,15,few,TRBV3-1,TRBJ2-7,CASSRAGTSGYEQYF,TGTGCCAGCAGCCGGGCCGGGACTAGCGGTTACGAGCAGTACTTC
TRBD1,16,many,TRBV28,TRBJ2-3,CASSPGTGTPPDTQYF,TGTGCCAGCAGTCCCGGGACAGGAACACCGCCAGATACGCAGTATTTT
.,12,.,TRBV5-6,TRBJ2-1,CASSQSSSEQFF,TGTGCCAGCAGCCAATCGTCGTCTGAGCAGTTCTTC
TRBD1,15,many,TRBV28,TRBJ2-7,CASSTGTGALYEQYF,TGTGCCAGCAGTACAGGGACAGGTGCGCTCTACGAGCAGTACTTC
TRBD1,19,many,TRBV3-1,TRBJ2-5,CASSPTTGAQVVSQETQYF,TGTGCCAGCAGCCCGACCACAGGGGCGCAGGTTGTTTCGCAAGAGACCCAGTACTTC
TRBD1,13,few,TRBV29-1,TRBJ1-1,CSVVDRGLTEAFF,TGCAGCGTAGTCGACAGGGGGCTCACTGAAGCTTTCTTT
.,14,.,TRBV7-2,TRBJ2-5,CASSFGFWGETQYF,TGTGCCAGCAGCTTCGGATTTTGGGGGGAGACCCAGTACTTC
.,14,few,TRBV6-4,TRBJ1-1,CASSETGSATEAFF,TGTGCCAGCAGTGAAACAGGGTCTGCCACTGAAGCTTTCTTT
.,17,few,TRBV12-3/TRBV12-4,TRBJ2-7,CASSLALMGRGSYEQYF,TGTGCCAGCAGTTTAGCGCTAATGGGCAGGGGCTCCTACGAGCAGTACTTC
.,13,few,TRBV29-1,TRBJ2-2,CSFSTTNTGELFF,TGCAGTTTTTCGACCACGAACACCGGGGAGCTGTTTTTT
TRBD2,13,.,TRBV6-1,TRBJ2-1,CATGTSGSNEQFF,TGTGCCACCGGGACTAGCGGGAGTAATGAGCAGTTCTTC
.,17,many,TRBV11-2,TRBJ2-3,CASSLGLGGMGTDTQYF,TGTGCCAGCAGCTTAGGGCTAGGGGGAATGGGCACAGATACGCAGTATTTT
TRBD2,17,once,TRBV29-1,TRBJ2-1,CSAGALAGQSSYNEQFF,TGCAGCGCCGGTGCACTAGCGGGGCAGAGCTCCTACAATGAGCAGTTCTTC
TRBD1,16,.,TRBV14,TRBJ1-1,CASSQITGQGRTEAFF,TGTGCCAGCAGCCAAATTACGGGACAGGGGCGCACTGAAGCTTTCTTT
.,15,.,TRBV7-2,TRBJ2-1,CASSLSSIGYNEQFF,TGTGCCAGCAGCTTAAGTAGTATAGGATACAATGAGCAGTTCTTC
.,13,.,TRBV29-1,TRBJ2-7,CSVTIRGDYEQYF,TGCAGCGTTACGATCAGGGGAGACTACGAGCAGTACTTC
TRBD1,14,many,TRBV2,TRBJ1-4,CASSMGQSNEKLFF,TGTGCCAGCAGTATGGGACAGTCAAATGAAAAACTGTTTTTT
.,14,few,TRBV10-3,TRBJ1-1,CAISAGTVNTEAFF,TGTGCCATCAGTGCTGGGACGGTGAACACTGAAGCTTTCTTT
TRBD1,15,few,TRBV4-1,TRBJ1-2,CASSLRDRDNYGYTF,TGCGCCAGCAGCCTCCGGGACAGGGACAACTATGGCTACACCTTC
.,11,many,TRBV28,TRBJ1-3,CASRTGNTIYF,TGTGCCAGCAGGACCGGAAACACCATATATTTT